One and the same sample provided the 17 T cell receptor beta chains below, sequenced in a study of T cell responses to AZD1222 COVID-19 vaccine. The repertoire was sequenced with immunoSEQ multiplex PCR; TCRdb's copy has only in-frame clones and lacks some. This table holds about 170,000 clones, more than 90% found once. The sample in question was peripheral blood, obtained on day 0 of AZD1222 vaccination. These receptors came from an adult in good health.

This chain joins TRBV4-3 and TRBJ1-1, with 7 bases fitting TRBD1. The CDR3 is 14 amino acids. The germline V gene encodes CDR1 LGHNA and CDR2 YSLEER. V shed 3 bases and J 0 bases; nucleotides not matched to a gene: 1. The CDR3 spells CASSQTGMNTEAFF. CDR3 sequence (DNA): TGCGCCAGCAGCCAGACAGGGATGAACACTGAAGCTTTCTTT.

J is TRBJ1-6 and V is TRBV19; 9 positions match TRBD1. Trimming removed 5 bases from V and 7 bases from J; junction bases left unmatched: 9. The CDR3 has 16 amino acids. Germline CDR1 LNHDA, CDR2 SQIVND (reference sequence). The CDR3 region has the DNA TGTGCCAGTAGTCCCGGACAGGGGAAGGCGAATTCACCCCTCCACTTT. This codes for CASSPGQGKANSPLHF.

The chain employs TRBV7-3 and TRBJ2-1; a weak D match, TRBD1 (6 bases). Looked up from germline, CDR1 is SGHTA and CDR2 is FQGTGA. Trimming shortened V by 4 bases and J by 11 bases, and 18 bases separated the two germline ends. There are 14 residues in the CDR3. CDR3 in DNA: TGTGCCAGCAGCTCACAAAAGACAGGAACTCAGCAGTTCTTC. It translates to CASSSQKTGTQQFF.

The V call is TRBV7-9, the J call TRBJ1-2; 9 bases line up with TRBD1. Germline loops: CDR1 SEHNR, CDR2 FQNEAQ (reference sequence). J lost 7 bases, V lost 5 bases, and 11 bases had no gene match. CDR3 length: 15 amino acids. CDR3 nucleotide sequence: TGTGCCAGCAGCGCCAGGACAGGGGTTTCTAGTGGCTACACCTTC. Translated: CASSARTGVSSGYTF. Based on the CDR3 plus reference TRBV7-9 and TRBJ1-2, the full variable domain is DTGVSQNPRHKITKRGQNVTFRCDPISEHNRLYWYRQTLGQGPEFLTYFQNEAQLEKSRLLSDRFSAERPKGSFSTLEIQRTEQGDSAMYLCASSARTGVSSGYTFGSGTRLTVV.

The V gene is TRBV9, the J gene TRBJ1-1, with D unresolved. The CDR3 runs 13 residues. Trimming stripped 1 base from V and 3 bases from J, with 7 bases between. The germline V gene encodes CDR1 SGDLS and CDR2 YYNGEE. In DNA form, the CDR3 reads TGTGCCAGCAGCGTAACAACACACACTGAAGCTTTCTTT. Translated, it gives CASSVTTHTEAFF.

This clone has just one count. The V call is TRBV5-1, the J call TRBJ2-1; 7 bases are shared with TRBD2. Germline V lookup: CDR1 SGHRS, CDR2 YFSETQ. The J segment lost 5 bases and the V segment lost 3 bases, leaving 5 bases of the junction unmatched. The CDR3 runs to 14 residues. Written as DNA, the CDR3 is TGCGCCAGCAGCTCCAGCGGGGCCAACAATGAGCAGTTCTTC. As protein: CASSSSGANNEQFF.

The V and J genes are TRBV10-2 and TRBJ1-3; 9 nucleotides align to TRBD1. With V trimmed by 6 bases and J by 1 base, 4 bases remained unmatched. The CDR3 length is 15 residues. The V gene's germline CDR1 is WSHSY and CDR2 SAAADI. The CDR3 nucleotides are TGCGCCAGCAGAACCGGGACAGGGTCTGGAAACACCATATATTTT. This sequence encodes CASRTGTGSGNTIYF.

This chain connects TRBV3-1 (or the pseudogene TRBV3-2) to TRBJ1-2; 8 nucleotides align to TRBD1. The junction had 4 bases not matched to a gene; V was cut back by 5 bases and J by 5 bases. CDR3 length: 13 residues. Germline values: CDR1 LGHDT, CDR2 YNNKEL (reference sequence). The CDR3 spells CASSVQGGYGYTF. The CDR3 DNA reads TGTGCCAGCAGCGTACAGGGGGGATATGGCTACACCTTC.

The V and J genes are TRBV11-3 and TRBJ2-2; perhaps TRBD1 as D (6 bases). Trimming shortened V by 6 bases and J by 1 base, and 18 bases separated the two germline ends. The CDR3 totals 17 residues. Germline CDR1 is SGHNT and CDR2 is YENEEA. As DNA, the CDR3 is TGTGCCAGCAGTCTAGGGATACCACAGGGGAACACCGGGGAGCTGTTTTTT. This sequence encodes CASSLGIPQGNTGELFF.

The V and J genes are TRBV30 and TRBJ2-7, with 9 positions matching TRBD2. From germline, CDR1 is GTSNPN and CDR2 SVGIG (reference sequence). Trimming at V came to 4 bases and at J to 2 bases, leaving 3 bases not matched to a gene. The CDR3 loop spans 13 amino acids. The CDR3 is CAWNGLATYEQYF. CDR3 coding DNA: TGTGCCTGGAATGGACTAGCGACCTACGAGCAGTACTTC.

V usage is TRBV30 and J usage is TRBJ1-4, with D tentatively TRBD1 (6 bases). Germline V gene data show CDR1 as GTSNPN and CDR2 as SVGIG (reference sequence). This CDR3 region has 14 residues. Trimming stripped 2 bases from V and 7 bases from J, with 14 bases between. In nucleotides, the CDR3 is TGTGCCTGGAGTCACGGGGGCAGGTCTGAAAAACTGTTTTTT. As protein: CAWSHGGRSEKLFF.

The V and J genes are TRBV6-5 and TRBJ2-1, with 7 bases identical to TRBD2. The CDR3 covers 15 residues. V lost 0 bases and J lost 3; bases outside the gene matches: 2. Germline V lookup: CDR1 MNHEY, CDR2 SVGAGI. The CDR3 nucleotides read TGTGCCAGCAGTTACTCCAGGACTAGCTACAATGAGCAGTTCTTC. It encodes CASSYSRTSYNEQFF.

This clone turned up a few times. The chain has TRBV7-8 and TRBJ2-7; no reliable D call. CDR1 is SGHVS and CDR2 is FQNEAQ in the germline V gene. The CDR3 spans 12 residues. V gave up 3 bases and J gave up 5 bases, with 8 bases separating them. The CDR3 sequence: CASSFGGHEQYF. The CDR3 region has the DNA TGTGCCAGCAGCTTCGGTGGGCACGAGCAGTACTTC.

This sequence joins TRBV6-2 or TRBV6-3 and TRBJ2-1; 7 bases agree with TRBD2. The CDR3 contains 14 residues. CDR1 and CDR2 (germline): MNHEY, SVGEGT. The ends lost 5 bases at V and 8 bases at J; junction bases unmatched: 9. The CDR3 DNA follows: TGTGCCAGCAGTCCCTGGTCGGGAGGCGATGAGCAGTTCTTC. It is translated as CASSPWSGGDEQFF.

V gene TRBV5-1 combines with J gene TRBJ2-1; 11 positions agree with TRBD1. After removal of 4 bases from V and 7 bases from J, the junction contained 7 bases not matched to a gene. The germline V gene has CDR1 SGHRS and CDR2 YFSETQ. This CDR3 contains 15 residues. CDR3 protein: CASSPLDRGRNEQFF. The CDR3 DNA follows: TGCGCCAGCAGCCCGTTGGACAGGGGGCGGAATGAGCAGTTCTTC.

The V call is TRBV7-3, the J call TRBJ1-6, with a tentative D call TRBD1 (5 bases). The CDR3 is 16 residues long. Germline lookup yields CDR1 SGHTA and CDR2 FQGTGA. The V and J ends lost 5 bases and 7 bases respectively, with 18 bases between them. The CDR3 spells CASSAVGAWLNSPLHF. The CDR3 DNA follows: TGTGCCAGCAGCGCGGTAGGGGCTTGGTTGAATTCACCCCTCCACTTT.

In its sample, this clone was seen once. CDR3 residues: CAIQRPYGYTF. In nucleotides, the CDR3 is TGTGCCATCCAGAGACCTTATGGCTACACCTTC. The chain joins TRBV28 to TRBJ1-2, with D hard to call. Trimming shortened V by 10 bases and J by 5 bases, and 11 bases separated the two germline ends. The CDR3 covers 11 residues. Germline V lookup: CDR1 MDHEN, CDR2 SYDVKM.